One T cell receptor beta chain is described in this entry. The table came from immunoSEQ multiplex PCR; TCRdb's copy has only in-frame clones and leaves some out. The data show 75,000 to 95,000 clones, approximately 90% seen once. In germline, CDR1 is LNHDA, CDR2 SQIVND (reference sequence). Trimming removed 7 bases at V and 3 bases at J, with 12 bases between. The CDR3 covers 13 residues. The data were taken from a study of technical replicates of blood from a handful of donors. This receptor was obtained from a human donor in good health. Material: T cells isolated from PBMCs. This chain connects TRBV19 to TRBJ1-2; no definite D call. The CDR3 loop reads CASNTMQDYGYTF. CDR3 coding DNA: TGTGCCAGTAATACCATGCAGGACTATGGCTACACCTTC. The entire variable domain, with the rest obtained from reference TRBV19 and TRBJ1-2, is as follows: DGGITQSPKYLFRKEGQNVTLSCEQNLNHDAMYWYRQDPGQGLRLIYYSQIVNDFQKGDIAEGYSVSREKKESFPLTVTSAQKNPTAFYLCASNTMQDYGYTFGSGTRLTVV.